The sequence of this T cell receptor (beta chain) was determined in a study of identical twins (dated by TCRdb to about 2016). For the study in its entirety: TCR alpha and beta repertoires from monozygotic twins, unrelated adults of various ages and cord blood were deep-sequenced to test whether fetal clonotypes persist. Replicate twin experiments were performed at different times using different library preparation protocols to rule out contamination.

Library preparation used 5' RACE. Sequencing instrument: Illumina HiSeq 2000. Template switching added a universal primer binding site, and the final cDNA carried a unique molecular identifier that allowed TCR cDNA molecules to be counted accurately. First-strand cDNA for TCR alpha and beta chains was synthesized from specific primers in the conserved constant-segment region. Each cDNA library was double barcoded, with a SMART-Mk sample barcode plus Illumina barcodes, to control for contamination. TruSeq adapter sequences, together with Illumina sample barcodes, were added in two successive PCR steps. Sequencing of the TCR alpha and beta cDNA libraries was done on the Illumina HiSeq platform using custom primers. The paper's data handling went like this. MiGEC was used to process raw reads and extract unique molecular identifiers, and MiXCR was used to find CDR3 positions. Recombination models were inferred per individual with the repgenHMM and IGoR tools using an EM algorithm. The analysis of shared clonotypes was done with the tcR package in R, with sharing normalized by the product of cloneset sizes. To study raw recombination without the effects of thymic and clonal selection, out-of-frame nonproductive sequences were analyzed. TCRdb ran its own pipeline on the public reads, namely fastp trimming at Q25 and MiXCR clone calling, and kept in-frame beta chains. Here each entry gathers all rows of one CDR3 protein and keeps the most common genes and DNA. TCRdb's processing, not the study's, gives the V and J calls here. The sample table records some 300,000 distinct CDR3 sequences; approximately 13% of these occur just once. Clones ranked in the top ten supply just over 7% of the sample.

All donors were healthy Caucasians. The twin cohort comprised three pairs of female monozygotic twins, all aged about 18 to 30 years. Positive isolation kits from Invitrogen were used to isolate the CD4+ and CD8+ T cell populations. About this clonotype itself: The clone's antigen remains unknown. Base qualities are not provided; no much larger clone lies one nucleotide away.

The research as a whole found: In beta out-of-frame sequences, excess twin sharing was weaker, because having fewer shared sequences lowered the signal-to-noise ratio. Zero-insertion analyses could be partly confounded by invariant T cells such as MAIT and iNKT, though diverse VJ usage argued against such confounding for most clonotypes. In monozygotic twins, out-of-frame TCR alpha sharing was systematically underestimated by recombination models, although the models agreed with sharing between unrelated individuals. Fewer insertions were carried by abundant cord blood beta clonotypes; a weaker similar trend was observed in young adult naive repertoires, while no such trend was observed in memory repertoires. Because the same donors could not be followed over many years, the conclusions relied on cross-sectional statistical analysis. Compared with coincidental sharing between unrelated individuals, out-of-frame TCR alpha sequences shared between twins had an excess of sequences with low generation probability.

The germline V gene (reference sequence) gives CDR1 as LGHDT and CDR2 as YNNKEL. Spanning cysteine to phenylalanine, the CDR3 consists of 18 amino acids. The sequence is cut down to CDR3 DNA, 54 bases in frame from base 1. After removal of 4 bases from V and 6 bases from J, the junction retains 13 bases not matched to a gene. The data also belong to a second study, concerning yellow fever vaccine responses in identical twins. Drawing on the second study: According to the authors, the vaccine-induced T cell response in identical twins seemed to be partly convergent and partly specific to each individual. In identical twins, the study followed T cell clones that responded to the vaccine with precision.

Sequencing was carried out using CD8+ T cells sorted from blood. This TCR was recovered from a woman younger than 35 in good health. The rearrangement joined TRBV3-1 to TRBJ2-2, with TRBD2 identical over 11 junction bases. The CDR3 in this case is CASSPTSGDQEGSGELFF. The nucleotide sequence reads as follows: TGTGCCAGCAGCCCGACTAGCGGGGACCAGGAGGGCTCCGGGGAGCTGTTTTTT. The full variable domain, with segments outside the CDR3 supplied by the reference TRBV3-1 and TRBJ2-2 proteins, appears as DTAVSQTPKYLVTQMGNDKSIKCEQNLGHDTMYWYKQDSKKFLKIMFSYNNKELIINETVPNRFSPKSPDKAHLNLHINSLELGDSAVYFCASSPTSGDQEGSGELFFGEGSRLTVL.